Each of the 13 T cell receptor beta chains below was sequenced from the same sample in a study of control samples from healthy donors and cancer patients. Clones were sequenced by immunoSEQ multiplex PCR, and TCRdb holds only the in-frame ones, with some missing. The sample contains 150,000 or so clones, approximately 93% of which appear only once. The material sequenced was blood. These receptors came from a man between 18 and 35 years old in good health.

This clone was recorded a few times. The V call is TRBV4-2, the J call TRBJ2-1; 10 bases are shared with TRBD2. With 3 bases clipped from V and 4 bases from J, the junction kept 9 bases outside the gene matches. The CDR3 runs to 17 residues. CDR1 is LGHNA, CDR2 YNFKEQ, per germline. CDR3 loop: CASSQPSGGPFYNEQFF. The CDR3 DNA reads TGTGCCAGCAGCCAGCCTAGCGGGGGTCCCTTTTACAATGAGCAGTTCTTC.

This chain joins TRBV7-9 and TRBJ1-4, with 9 bases aligning to TRBD1. CDR1 is SEHNR, CDR2 FQNEAQ, per germline (reference sequence). Trimming took 1 base from V and 4 from J; bases not matched to a gene: 7. The CDR3 has 17 residues. The CDR3 reads CASSLVGQGSGNEKLFF. DNA of the CDR3: TGTGCCAGCAGCTTAGTGGGACAGGGAAGTGGTAATGAAAAACTGTTTTTT. Variable domain in full (rest from reference TRBV7-9 and TRBJ1-4): DTGVSQNPRHKITKRGQNVTFRCDPISEHNRLYWYRQTLGQGPEFLTYFQNEAQLEKSRLLSDRFSAERPKGSFSTLEIQRTEQGDSAMYLCASSLVGQGSGNEKLFFGSGTQLSVL.

The chain couples TRBV2 to TRBJ1-2, with D tentatively TRBD1 (5 bases). Germline CDR1 is SNHLY and CDR2 is FYNNEI. This CDR3 region has 16 residues. V was pared by 6 bases and J by 4 bases, with 21 bases between. The CDR3 nucleotides are TGTGCCAGCAGGGATGTGGGGGGAGAAAAGGGCTATGGCTACACCTTC. This gives the protein CASRDVGGEKGYGYTF.

The genes are TRBV3-1 (or the pseudogene TRBV3-2) and TRBJ2-1, with 10 positions matching TRBD1. Germline V gene data show CDR1 as LGHDT and CDR2 as YNNKEL (reference sequence). This CDR3 contains 16 residues. After removal of 3 bases from V and 2 bases from J, the junction contained 4 bases not matched to a gene. The CDR3 coding sequence is TGTGCCAGCAGCCAGACCGGGACAGGGGCCTACAATGAGCAGTTCTTC. Protein sequence: CASSQTGTGAYNEQFF.

V is TRBV19 and J is TRBJ2-2, with D possibly being TRBD2 (6 bases). V shed 5 bases and J shed 5 bases, with 15 bases lying between them. The CDR3 contains 15 residues. The germline V gene encodes CDR1 LNHDA and CDR2 SQIVND (reference sequence). The CDR3 loop is CASSGLRGVTGELFF. The CDR3 region has the DNA TGTGCCAGTAGTGGGCTGCGCGGGGTTACCGGGGAGCTGTTTTTT.

This chain's CDR3 is CASTLASQETQYF. CDR3 nucleotide sequence: TGTGCCAGCACCCTAGCTTCCCAGGAGACCCAGTACTTC. V gene TRBV7-8 combines with J gene TRBJ2-5; tentative D call: TRBD2 (5 bases). V gave up 7 bases and J gave up 5 bases, with 14 bases separating them. The CDR3 extends over 13 amino acids. Germline loops: CDR1 SGHVS, CDR2 FQNEAQ.

This chain uses TRBV4-2 with TRBJ1-2, with a possible D match to TRBD1 (5 bases). This CDR3 spans 16 amino acids. Germline lookup yields CDR1 LGHNA and CDR2 YNFKEQ. Deletions cut 8 bases from V and 2 bases from J, with 21 bases between. CDR3 nucleotides: TGTGCCAGCTGCCCGGGGCGCGGGTGTGAGAACTATGGCTACACCTTC. The encoded protein is CASCPGRGCENYGYTF.

V and J are TRBV4-3 and TRBJ1-1, with D maybe TRBD1 (6 bases). This CDR3 has 14 amino acids. V was shortened by 3 bases and J by 1 base, with 9 bases between the two germline ends. CDR1 LGHNA and CDR2 YSLEER come from the germline V gene. The CDR3 region has the DNA TGCGCCAGCAGCCATAGGGGGGAGAACACTGAAGCTTTCTTT. Translation gives CASSHRGENTEAFF.

In the case of this clone: This specimen includes other DNA sequences encoding the same CDR3. The V and J genes are TRBV6-2 or TRBV6-3 and TRBJ1-5; D is unresolved. CDR3 length: 13 amino acids. Per the germline V gene, CDR1 is MNHEY and CDR2 is SVGEGT. V was pared by 2 bases and J by 4 bases, with 6 bases between. This CDR3 is CASSYGGNQPQHF. The CDR3 DNA follows: TGTGCCAGCAGTTACGGCGGTAATCAGCCCCAGCATTTT.

The genes are TRBV7-6 and TRBJ2-5; 9 positions agree with TRBD1. CDR3 size: 17 residues. The V segment lost 2 bases and the J segment 5 bases; nucleotides outside the gene matches: 12. CDR1 and CDR2 (germline): SGHVS, FNYEAQ. The CDR3 nucleotides are TGTGCCAGCAGCTTACGAGGACAGGGGTTATTGGGGGAGACCCAGTACTTC. It specifies CASSLRGQGLLGETQYF. Filled out from reference TRBV7-6 and TRBJ2-5, the complete variable domain reads GAGVSQSPRYKVTKRGQDVALRCDPISGHVSLYWYRQALGQGPEFLTYFNYEAQQDKSGLPNDRFSAERPEGSISTLTIQRTEQRDSAMYRCASSLRGQGLLGETQYFGPGTRLLVL.

J is TRBJ2-7 and V is TRBV5-1; D is unresolved. Germline V lookup: CDR1 SGHRS, CDR2 YFSETQ. Trimming removed 3 bases from V and 4 bases from J, with 5 bases in between. The CDR3 is 11 residues long. CDR3: CASSYKYEQYF. In DNA, the CDR3 is TGCGCCAGCAGCTACAAATACGAGCAGTACTTC.

The chain recombines TRBV5-4 with TRBJ2-7, with D perhaps TRBD1 or TRBD2 (5 bases each). V shed 4 bases and J shed 4 bases, with 15 bases lying between them. The germline gives CDR1 SGHNT, CDR2 YYREEE (reference sequence). This CDR3 spans 14 amino acids. In DNA, the CDR3 is TGTGCCAGCAGCCCCGGGACGCCACCATACGAGCAGTACTTC. Protein: CASSPGTPPYEQYF.

As DNA, the CDR3 is TGTGCCAGCAGTACACAGGGCGTCGAGACCCAGTACTTC. Translated, it gives CASSTQGVETQYF. The chain is built from TRBV25-1 and TRBJ2-5, with a tentative D call TRBD1 (6 bases). V was trimmed by 5 bases and J by 5 bases, leaving 12 bases between them. Germline V gene lookup returns CDR1 MGHDK and CDR2 SYGVNS. This CDR3 is built from 13 residues.